This T cell receptor beta chain originates from a study of T cells in Graves' hyperthyroidism and ophthalmopathy. Across the whole study: Upon initial diagnosis and before any treatment, peripheral blood was collected. General study findings and limits: It was a median approximately 7.1 months before onset that the model predicted ophthalmopathy.

From germline, CDR1 is DFQATT and CDR2 SNEGSKA (reference sequence). Trimming pared 2 bases from V and 6 bases from J, leaving 7 bases between. The length of the CDR3 is 12 residues. Diagnosing involved the use of clinical symptoms, serum thyroxine and TRAb, thyroid ultrasound and orbital computed tomography. Out of approximately 9.9 ml of fresh peripheral blood came the PBMCs. RNA transcripts gave rise to amplified TCR beta CDR3 regions. HTBI primers were the set used in a first-round RT-PCR of the TCR CDR3. One entry per CDR3 protein, called by TCRdb with MiXCR from the multiplex PCR reads. The sample holds more than 600,000 distinct CDR3 sequences, approximately 16% seen once. This clonotype turned up a few times. The antigen is undetermined.

The material sequenced was blood. The rearrangement links TRBV20-1 to TRBJ1-4; no firm D call. The source is a man in his late teens or twenties with Graves' hyperthyroidism. CDR3 DNA sequence: TGCAGTGCTAGACAACTGGATGAAAAACTGTTTTTT. Its protein product is CSARQLDEKLFF.